Shown below are 10 T cell receptor beta chains from a single sample sequenced in a study of cytomegalovirus exposure and HLA in healthy donors. The PCR had 60 Vbeta and 13 Jbeta primers. Assay used: immunoSEQ multiplex PCR; TCRdb lists only in-frame clones, some missing. In the table there are fewer than 150,000 clones, over 65% of which are singletons. Sequenced input: PBMCs. The receptors stem from a woman aged 50 to 65 in good health and CMV-seropositive.

The chain has TRBV5-4 and TRBJ1-6; D might be TRBD1 (5 bases). The germline V gene has CDR1 SGHNT and CDR2 YYREEE (reference sequence). The CDR3 sequence is 14 residues long. Trimming pared 0 bases from V and 14 bases from J, leaving 15 bases between. The CDR3 reads CASSLDAGVGALHF. CDR3 DNA sequence: TGTGCCAGCAGCTTGGATGCGGGGGTTGGAGCCCTCCACTTT. The variable domain in full, completed from reference TRBV5-4 and TRBJ1-6, reads ETGVTQSPTHLIKTRGQQVTLRCSSQSGHNTVSWYQQALGQGPQFIFQYYREEENGRGNFPPRFSGLQFPNYSSELNVNALELDDSALYLCASSLDAGVGALHFGNGTRLTVT.

This clone has just one count. The chain joins TRBV12-5 to TRBJ1-5; 8 nucleotides align to TRBD1. The CDR3 covers 16 residues. V was clipped by 3 bases and J by 7 bases; unmatched bases: 11. Germline V gene lookup returns CDR1 LGHNT and CDR2 FRNRAP. CDR3 amino acids: CASGFIRGTGVQPQHF. In DNA, the CDR3 is TGTGCTAGTGGTTTCATACGTGGGACAGGAGTACAGCCCCAGCATTTT. The whole variable domain, filled in from reference TRBV12-5 and TRBJ1-5, reads DARVTQTPRHKVTEMGQEVTMRCQPILGHNTVFWYRQTMMQGLELLAYFRNRAPLDDSGMPKDRFSAEMPDATLATLKIQPSEPRDSAVYFCASGFIRGTGVQPQHFGDGTRLSIL.

The chain uses TRBV18 and TRBJ2-7, with a weak D call TRBD2 (6 bases). The germline V gene has CDR1 KGHSH and CDR2 LQKENI. V lost 2 bases to trimming and J lost 2 bases, with 10 bases between them. This CDR3 comprises 14 residues. The CDR3, as DNA: TGTGCCAGCTCACCAGGGGGGTCGACCTACGAGCAGTACTTC. Translation gives CASSPGGSTYEQYF.

The chain has TRBV27 and TRBJ1-4, with D unresolved. The CDR3 extends over 12 amino acids. Deletions cut 4 bases from V and 8 bases from J, with 8 bases between. Germline assignment: CDR1 MNHEY and CDR2 SMNVEV (reference sequence). CDR3 residues: CASSSGDEKLFF. CDR3 nucleotides: TGTGCCAGCAGTTCCGGAGACGAAAAACTGTTTTTT.

V is TRBV5-6 and J is TRBJ2-2; the match to TRBD2 covers 7 bases. The CDR3 covers 14 residues. Germline V gives CDR1 SGHDT, CDR2 YYEEEE. The V gene end was trimmed by 4 bases and the J gene end by 6 bases; junction bases not matched to a gene: 6. For the CDR3, the DNA is TGTGCCAGCAGCATTACCGGGGGGTCCGGGGAGCTGTTTTTT. Its translation: CASSITGGSGELFF.

This clone was recorded a few times. The V and J genes are TRBV18 and TRBJ2-5; perhaps TRBD1 as D (5 bases). The CDR3 runs to 14 residues. Trimming took off 1 base at V and 2 bases at J, with 8 bases between the two ends. The germline gives CDR1 KGHSH, CDR2 LQKENI. CDR3 region: CASSPRQGQETQYF. The CDR3 DNA sequence: TGTGCCAGCTCACCACGCCAGGGTCAAGAGACCCAGTACTTC.

J is TRBJ1-3 and V is TRBV5-1; 9 bases fit TRBD1. The trim removed 4 bases at V and 4 bases at J, leaving 3 bases unmatched. Germline V gene lookup returns CDR1 SGHRS and CDR2 YFSETQ. The CDR3 runs to 14 residues. As DNA, the CDR3 is TGCGCCAGCAGCCAACAGGGGGCCGGAAACACCATATATTTT. It specifies CASSQQGAGNTIYF.

There are a few counts of this clone. The V gene is TRBV5-8, the J gene TRBJ2-3; D is possibly TRBD1 (6 bases). Deletions cut 0 bases from V and 1 base from J, with 12 bases between. Germline V lookup: CDR1 SGHTS, CDR2 YDEGEE. CDR3 size: 16 residues. CDR3 loop: CASSLGAGERTDTQYF. The CDR3 DNA follows: TGTGCCAGCAGCTTGGGGGCAGGGGAACGCACAGATACGCAGTATTTT.

This chain uses TRBV2 with TRBJ2-3; 7 positions agree with TRBD2. Germline V CDR1 and CDR2: SNHLY, FYNNEI. This CDR3 spans 14 amino acids. V dropped 7 bases and J dropped 2; count of bases not matched to a gene: 6. DNA of the CDR3: TGTGCCAGCAACCCGGGACTAAACACAGATACGCAGTATTTT. It encodes CASNPGLNTDTQYF.

The CDR3 sequence is CASRRSGEKLFF. The CDR3, as DNA: TGTGCCAGCAGGCGGTCTGGGGAAAAACTGTTTTTT. The genes are TRBV6-5 and TRBJ1-4; D ambiguous. The V and J ends lost 6 bases and 8 bases respectively, with 10 bases between them. This CDR3 is built from 12 residues. Germline CDR1 and CDR2: MNHEY and SVGAGI.